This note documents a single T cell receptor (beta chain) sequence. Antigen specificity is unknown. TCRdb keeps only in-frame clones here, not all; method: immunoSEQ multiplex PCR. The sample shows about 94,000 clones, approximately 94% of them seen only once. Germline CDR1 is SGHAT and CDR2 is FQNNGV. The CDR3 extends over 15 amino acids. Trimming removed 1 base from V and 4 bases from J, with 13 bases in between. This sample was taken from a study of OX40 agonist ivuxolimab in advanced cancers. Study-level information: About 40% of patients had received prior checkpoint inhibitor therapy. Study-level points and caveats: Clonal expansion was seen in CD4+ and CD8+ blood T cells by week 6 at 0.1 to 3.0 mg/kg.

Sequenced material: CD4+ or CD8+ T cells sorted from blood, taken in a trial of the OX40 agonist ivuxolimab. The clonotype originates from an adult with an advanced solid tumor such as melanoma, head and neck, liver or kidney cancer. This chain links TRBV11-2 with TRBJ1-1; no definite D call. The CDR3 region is CASSLGAGYLTEAFF. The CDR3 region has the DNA TGTGCCAGCAGCTTAGGTGCAGGATATCTCACTGAAGCTTTCTTT.